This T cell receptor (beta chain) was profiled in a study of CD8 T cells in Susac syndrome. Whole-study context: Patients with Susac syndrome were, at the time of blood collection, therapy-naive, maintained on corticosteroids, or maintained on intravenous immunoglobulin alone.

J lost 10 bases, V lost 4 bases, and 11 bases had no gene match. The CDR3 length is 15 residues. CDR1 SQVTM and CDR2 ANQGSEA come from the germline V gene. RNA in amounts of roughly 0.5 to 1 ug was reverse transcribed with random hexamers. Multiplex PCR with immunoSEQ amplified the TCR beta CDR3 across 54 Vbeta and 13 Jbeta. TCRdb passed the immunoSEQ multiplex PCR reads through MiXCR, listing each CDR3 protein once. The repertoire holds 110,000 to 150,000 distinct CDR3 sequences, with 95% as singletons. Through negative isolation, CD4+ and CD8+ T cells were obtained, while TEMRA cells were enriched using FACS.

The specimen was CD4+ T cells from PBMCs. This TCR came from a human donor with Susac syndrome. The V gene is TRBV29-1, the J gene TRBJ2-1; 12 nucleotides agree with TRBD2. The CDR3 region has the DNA TGCAGCGTTGGAGCCTTTGGACTAGCGGGACGGGAGCAGTTCTTC. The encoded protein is CSVGAFGLAGREQFF.